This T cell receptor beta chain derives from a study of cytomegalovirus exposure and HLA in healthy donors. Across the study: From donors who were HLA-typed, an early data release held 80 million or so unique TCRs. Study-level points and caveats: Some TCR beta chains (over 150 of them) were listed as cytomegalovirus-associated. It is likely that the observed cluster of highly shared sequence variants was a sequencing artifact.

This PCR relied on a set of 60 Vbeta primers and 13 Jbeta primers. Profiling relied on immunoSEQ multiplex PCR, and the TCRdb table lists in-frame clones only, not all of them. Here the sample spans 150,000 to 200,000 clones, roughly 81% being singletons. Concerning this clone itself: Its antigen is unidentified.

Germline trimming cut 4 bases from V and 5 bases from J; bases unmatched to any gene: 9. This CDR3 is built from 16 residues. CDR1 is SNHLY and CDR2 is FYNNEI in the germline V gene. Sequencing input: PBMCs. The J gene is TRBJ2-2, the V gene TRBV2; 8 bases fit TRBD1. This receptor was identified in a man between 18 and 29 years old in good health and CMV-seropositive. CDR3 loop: CASSGTGIKGTGELFF. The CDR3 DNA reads TGTGCCAGCAGTGGGACAGGGATTAAGGGGACCGGGGAGCTGTTTTTT.